Reported below is one TCR beta chain. Its antigen remains unknown. CD4+ naive, central memory, regulatory and stem cell-like memory cells were sorted via CD45RO/CCR7/CD25/CD127/CD95/CD27. Isolated RNA was reverse transcribed in full, so expressed TCRB transcripts were sequenced. This table comes from immunoSEQ multiplex PCR, and its TCRdb copy is limited to in-frame clones, with some not included. The sample lists some 150,000 clones; around 10% were seen once. V dropped 1 base and J dropped 10 bases, with 8 bases sitting between them. The germline V gene encodes CDR1 LGHNA and CDR2 YNFKEQ. This CDR3 is built from 13 residues. This specimen comes from a study of beta chain features in type 1 diabetes. Findings and caveats of the study: Researchers could not determine here whether HLA type influences TCRB rearrangement.

This receptor was identified in a man aged 18 to 30 in good health. This chain connects TRBV4-2 to TRBJ1-6; the D gene is possibly TRBD1 (6 bases). Sequencing used central memory CD4+ T cells from blood. CDR3 protein: CASSQGTDSPLHF. In DNA form, the CDR3 reads TGTGCCAGCAGCCAAGGGACAGACTCACCCCTCCACTTT.